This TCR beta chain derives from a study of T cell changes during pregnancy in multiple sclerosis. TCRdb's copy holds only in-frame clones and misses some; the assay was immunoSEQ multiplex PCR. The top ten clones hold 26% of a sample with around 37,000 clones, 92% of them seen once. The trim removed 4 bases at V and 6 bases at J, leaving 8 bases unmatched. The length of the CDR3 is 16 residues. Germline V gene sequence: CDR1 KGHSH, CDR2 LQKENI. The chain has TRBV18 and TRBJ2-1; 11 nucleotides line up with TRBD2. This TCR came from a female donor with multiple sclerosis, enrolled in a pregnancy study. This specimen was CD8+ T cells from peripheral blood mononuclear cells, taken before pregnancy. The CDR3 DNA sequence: TGTGCCAGCTCACTACCTACTAGCGGGAGTGGCAATGAGCAGTTCTTC. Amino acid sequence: CASSLPTSGSGNEQFF.